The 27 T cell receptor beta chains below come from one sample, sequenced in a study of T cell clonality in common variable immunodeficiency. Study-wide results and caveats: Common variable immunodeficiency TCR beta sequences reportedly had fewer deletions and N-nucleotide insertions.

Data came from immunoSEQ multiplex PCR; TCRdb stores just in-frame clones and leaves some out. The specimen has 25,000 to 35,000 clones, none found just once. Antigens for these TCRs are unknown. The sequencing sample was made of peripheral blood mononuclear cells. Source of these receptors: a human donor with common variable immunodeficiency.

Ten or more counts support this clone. Incomplete CDR3 DNA: TGTGCCAGCCGTGGACTAGCTGGTGAG. This encodes CASRGLAGE. In full, the CDR3 reads CASRGLAGEQFF. J is TRBJ2-1 and V is TRBV12-3 or TRBV12-4, with 8 bases matching TRBD2. Read coverage stops 3 residues before the CDR3 terminus; the germline J gene supplies the remainder. With V trimmed by 8 bases and J by 9 bases, 6 bases remained unmatched. The CDR3 has 12 residues.

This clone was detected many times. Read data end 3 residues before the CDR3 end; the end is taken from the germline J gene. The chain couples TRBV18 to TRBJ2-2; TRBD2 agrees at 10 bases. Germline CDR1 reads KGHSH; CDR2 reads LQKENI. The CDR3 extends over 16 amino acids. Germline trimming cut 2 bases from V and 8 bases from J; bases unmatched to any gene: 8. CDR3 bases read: TGTGCCAGCTCACCATCGGCTAGCGGGAGTATGGGGGAG. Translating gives CASSPSASGSMGE. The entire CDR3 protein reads CASSPSASGSMGELFF.

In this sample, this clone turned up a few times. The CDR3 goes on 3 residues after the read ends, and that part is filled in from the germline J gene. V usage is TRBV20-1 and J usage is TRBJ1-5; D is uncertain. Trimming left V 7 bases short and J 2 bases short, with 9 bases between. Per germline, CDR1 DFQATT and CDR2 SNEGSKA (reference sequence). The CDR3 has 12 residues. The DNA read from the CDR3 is TGCAGTGGGCAGGTTGGCAATCAGCCC. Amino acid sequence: CSGQVGNQP. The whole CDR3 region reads CSGQVGNQPQHF.

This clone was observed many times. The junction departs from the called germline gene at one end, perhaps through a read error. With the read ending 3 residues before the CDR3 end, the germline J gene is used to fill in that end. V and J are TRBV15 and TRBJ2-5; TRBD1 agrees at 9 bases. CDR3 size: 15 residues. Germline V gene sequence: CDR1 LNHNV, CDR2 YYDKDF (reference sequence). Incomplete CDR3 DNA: TGTGCCACCAGCAGCGGGGGACAGGGCCAAAAGACC. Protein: CATSSGGQGQKT. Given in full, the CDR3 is CATSSGGQGQKTQYF. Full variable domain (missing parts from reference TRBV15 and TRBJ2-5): DAMVIQNPRYQVTQFGKPVTLSCSQTLNHNVMYWYQQKSSQAPKLLFHYYDKDFNNEADTPDNFQSRRPNTSFCFLDIRSPGLGDTAMYLCATSSGGQGQKTQYFGPGTRLLVL.

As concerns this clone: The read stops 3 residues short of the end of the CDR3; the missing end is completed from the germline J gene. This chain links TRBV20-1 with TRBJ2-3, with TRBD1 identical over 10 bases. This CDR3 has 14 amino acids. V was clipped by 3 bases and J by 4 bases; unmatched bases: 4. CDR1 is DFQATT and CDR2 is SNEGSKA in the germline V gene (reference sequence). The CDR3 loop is CSASDRGRADTQYF. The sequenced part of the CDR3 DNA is TGCAGTGCTAGTGACAGGGGGCGCGCAGATACG.

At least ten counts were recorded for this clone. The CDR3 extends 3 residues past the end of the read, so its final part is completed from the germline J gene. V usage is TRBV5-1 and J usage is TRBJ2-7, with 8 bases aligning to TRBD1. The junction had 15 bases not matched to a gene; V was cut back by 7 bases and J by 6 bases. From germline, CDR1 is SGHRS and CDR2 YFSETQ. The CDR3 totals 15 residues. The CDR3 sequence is CASVDQGALSPEQYF. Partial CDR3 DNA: TGCGCCAGCGTTGATCAGGGGGCTCTTTCCCCCGAG.

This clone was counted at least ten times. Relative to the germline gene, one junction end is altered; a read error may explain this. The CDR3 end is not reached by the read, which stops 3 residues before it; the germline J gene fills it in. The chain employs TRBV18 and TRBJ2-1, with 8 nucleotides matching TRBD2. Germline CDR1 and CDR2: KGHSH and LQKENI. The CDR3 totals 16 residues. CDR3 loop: CASSPPRLARGHEQFF. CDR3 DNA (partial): TGTGCCAGCTCTCCACCAAGACTAGCGAGGGGCCATGAG.

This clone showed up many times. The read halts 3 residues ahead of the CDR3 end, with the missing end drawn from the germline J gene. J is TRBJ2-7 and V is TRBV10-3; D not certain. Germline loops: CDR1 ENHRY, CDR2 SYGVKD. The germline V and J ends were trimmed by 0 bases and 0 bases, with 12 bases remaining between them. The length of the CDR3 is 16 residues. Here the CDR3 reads CAISESRRTNSYEQYF. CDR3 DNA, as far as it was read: TGTGCCATCAGTGAGTCTAGGCGAACTAACTCCTACGAG.

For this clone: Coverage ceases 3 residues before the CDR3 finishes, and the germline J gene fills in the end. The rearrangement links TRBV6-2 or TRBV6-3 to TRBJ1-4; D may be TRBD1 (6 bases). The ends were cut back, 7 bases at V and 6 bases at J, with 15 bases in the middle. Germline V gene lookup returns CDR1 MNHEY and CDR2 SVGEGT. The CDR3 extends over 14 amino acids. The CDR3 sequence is CASTKQGGDEKLFF. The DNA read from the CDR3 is TGTGCCAGCACCAAACAGGGTGGAGATGAAAAA.

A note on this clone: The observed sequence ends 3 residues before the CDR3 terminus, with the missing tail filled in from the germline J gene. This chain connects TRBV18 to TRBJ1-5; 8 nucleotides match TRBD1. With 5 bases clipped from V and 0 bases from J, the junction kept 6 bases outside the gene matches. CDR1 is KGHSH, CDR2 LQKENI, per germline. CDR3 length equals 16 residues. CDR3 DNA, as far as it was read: TGTGCCAGCTCATCCCGGACAGGGCTTAGCAATCAGCCC. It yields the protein CASSSRTGLSNQP. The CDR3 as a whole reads CASSSRTGLSNQPQHF.

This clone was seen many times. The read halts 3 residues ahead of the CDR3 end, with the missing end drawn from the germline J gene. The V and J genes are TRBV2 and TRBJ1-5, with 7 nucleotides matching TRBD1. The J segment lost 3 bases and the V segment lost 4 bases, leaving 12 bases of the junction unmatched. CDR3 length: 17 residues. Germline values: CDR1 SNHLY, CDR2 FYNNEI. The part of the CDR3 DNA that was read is TGTGCCAGCAGTGCCACAGGGGCCGGGACCTACAATCAGCCC. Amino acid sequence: CASSATGAGTYNQP. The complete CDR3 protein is CASSATGAGTYNQPQHF.

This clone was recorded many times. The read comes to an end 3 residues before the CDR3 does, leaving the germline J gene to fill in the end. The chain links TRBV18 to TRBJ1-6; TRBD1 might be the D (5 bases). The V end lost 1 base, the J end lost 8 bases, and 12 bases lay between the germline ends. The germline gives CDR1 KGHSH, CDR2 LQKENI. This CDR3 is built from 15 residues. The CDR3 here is CASSPLAGRDSPLHF. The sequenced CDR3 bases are TGTGCCAGCTCACCACTCGCAGGGAGAGATTCACCC.

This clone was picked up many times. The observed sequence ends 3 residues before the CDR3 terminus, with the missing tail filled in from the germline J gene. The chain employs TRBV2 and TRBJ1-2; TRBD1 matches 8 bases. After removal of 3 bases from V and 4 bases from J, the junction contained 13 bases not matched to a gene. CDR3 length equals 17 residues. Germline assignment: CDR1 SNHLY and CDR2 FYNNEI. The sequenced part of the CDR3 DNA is TGTGCCAGCAGTGATCGGGACAGGAACCCCCCGGGCTATGGC. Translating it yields CASSDRDRNPPGYG. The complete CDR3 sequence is CASSDRDRNPPGYGYTF.

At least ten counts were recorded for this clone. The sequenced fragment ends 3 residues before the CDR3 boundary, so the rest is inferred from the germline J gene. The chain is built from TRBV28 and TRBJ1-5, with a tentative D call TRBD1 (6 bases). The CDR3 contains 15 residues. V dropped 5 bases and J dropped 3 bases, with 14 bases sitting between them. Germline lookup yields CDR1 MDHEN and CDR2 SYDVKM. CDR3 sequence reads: CASSRTDFNNQPQHF. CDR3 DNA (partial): TGTGCCAGCAGTCGGACAGATTTCAACAATCAGCCC.

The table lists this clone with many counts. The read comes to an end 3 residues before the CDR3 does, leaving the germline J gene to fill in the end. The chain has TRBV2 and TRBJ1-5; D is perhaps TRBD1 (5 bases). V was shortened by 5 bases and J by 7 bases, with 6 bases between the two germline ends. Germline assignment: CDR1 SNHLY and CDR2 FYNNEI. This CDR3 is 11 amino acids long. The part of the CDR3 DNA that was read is TGTGCCAGCAGTAAGGGGCAGCCC. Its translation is CASSKGQP. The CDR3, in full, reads CASSKGQPQHF.

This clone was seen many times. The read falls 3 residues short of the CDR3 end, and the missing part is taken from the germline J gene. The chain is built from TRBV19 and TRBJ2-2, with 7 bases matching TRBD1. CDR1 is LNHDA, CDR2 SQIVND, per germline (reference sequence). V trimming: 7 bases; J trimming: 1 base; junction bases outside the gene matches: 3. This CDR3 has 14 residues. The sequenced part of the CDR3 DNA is TGTGCCAGTATCGGGACAGTGAACACCGGGGAG. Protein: CASIGTVNTGE. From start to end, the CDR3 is CASIGTVNTGELFF.

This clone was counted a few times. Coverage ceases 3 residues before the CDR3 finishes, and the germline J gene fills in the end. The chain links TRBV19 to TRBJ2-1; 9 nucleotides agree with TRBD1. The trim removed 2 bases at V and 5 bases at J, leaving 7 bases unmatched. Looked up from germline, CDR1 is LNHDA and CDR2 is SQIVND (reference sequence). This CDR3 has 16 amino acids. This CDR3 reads CASSISWDRENNEQFF. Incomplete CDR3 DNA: TGTGCCAGTAGTATAAGCTGGGACAGGGAAAACAATGAG.

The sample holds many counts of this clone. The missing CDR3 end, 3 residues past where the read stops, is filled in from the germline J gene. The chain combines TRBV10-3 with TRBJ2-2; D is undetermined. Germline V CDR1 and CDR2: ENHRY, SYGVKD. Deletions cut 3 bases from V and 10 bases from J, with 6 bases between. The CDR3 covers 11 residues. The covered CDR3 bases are TGTGCCATCAGTGAAGGTGCGGAG. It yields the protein CAISEGAE. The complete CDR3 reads CAISEGAELFF.

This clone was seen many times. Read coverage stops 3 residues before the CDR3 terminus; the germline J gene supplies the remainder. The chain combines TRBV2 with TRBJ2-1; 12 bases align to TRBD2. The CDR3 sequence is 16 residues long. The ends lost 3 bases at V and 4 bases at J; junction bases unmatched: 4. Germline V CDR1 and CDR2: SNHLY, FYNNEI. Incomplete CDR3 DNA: TGTGCCAGCAGTGAGAGACTAGCGGGAGATTACAATGAG. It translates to CASSERLAGDYNE. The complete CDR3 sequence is CASSERLAGDYNEQFF.

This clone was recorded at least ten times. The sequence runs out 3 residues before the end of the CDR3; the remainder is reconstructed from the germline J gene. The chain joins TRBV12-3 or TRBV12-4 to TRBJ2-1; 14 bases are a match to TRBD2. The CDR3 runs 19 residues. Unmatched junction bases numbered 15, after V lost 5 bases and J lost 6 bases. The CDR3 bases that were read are TGTGCCAGCAGTCTAGTAAATCGACTAGCGGGAGGGCCCTTCAATGAG. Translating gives CASSLVNRLAGGPFNE. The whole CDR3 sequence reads CASSLVNRLAGGPFNEQFF.

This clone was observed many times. The sequenced CDR3 bases are TGTGCCAGCTCATCTGGTTCGAACAGGAATTCACCC. Its translation: CASSSGSNRNSP. The CDR3 as a whole reads CASSSGSNRNSPLHF. The rearrangement links TRBV18 to TRBJ1-6; TRBD1 might be the D (5 bases). The read is 3 residues too short to cover the CDR3 end, so that end is filled in from the germline J gene. The V and J ends lost 5 bases and 7 bases respectively, with 15 bases between them. The CDR3 extends over 15 amino acids. Germline V gene sequence: CDR1 KGHSH, CDR2 LQKENI.

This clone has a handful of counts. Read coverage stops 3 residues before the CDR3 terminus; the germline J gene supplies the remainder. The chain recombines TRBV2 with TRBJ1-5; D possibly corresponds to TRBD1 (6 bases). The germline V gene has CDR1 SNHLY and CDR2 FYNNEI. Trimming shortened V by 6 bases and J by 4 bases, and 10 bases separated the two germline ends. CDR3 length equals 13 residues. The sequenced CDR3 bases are TGTGCCAGCAGGGGGGCCTTAAATCAGCCC. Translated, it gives CASRGALNQP. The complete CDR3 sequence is CASRGALNQPQHF.

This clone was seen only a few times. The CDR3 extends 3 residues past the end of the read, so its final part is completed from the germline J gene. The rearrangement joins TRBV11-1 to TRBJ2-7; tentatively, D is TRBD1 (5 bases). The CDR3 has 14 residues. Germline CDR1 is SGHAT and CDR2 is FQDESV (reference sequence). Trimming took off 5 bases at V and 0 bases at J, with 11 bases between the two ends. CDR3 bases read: TGTGCCAGCAGCGACAGACAGAGCTCCTACGAG. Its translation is CASSDRQSSYE. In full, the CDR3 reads CASSDRQSSYEQYF.

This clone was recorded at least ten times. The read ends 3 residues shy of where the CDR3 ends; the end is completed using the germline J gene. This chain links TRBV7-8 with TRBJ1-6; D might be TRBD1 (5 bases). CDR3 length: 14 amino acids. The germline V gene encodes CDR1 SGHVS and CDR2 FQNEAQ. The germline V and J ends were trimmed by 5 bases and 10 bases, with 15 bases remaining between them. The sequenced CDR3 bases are TGTGCCAGCAGCCAGACAGATTCTTGGTCACCC. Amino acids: CASSQTDSWSP. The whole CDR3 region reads CASSQTDSWSPLHF.

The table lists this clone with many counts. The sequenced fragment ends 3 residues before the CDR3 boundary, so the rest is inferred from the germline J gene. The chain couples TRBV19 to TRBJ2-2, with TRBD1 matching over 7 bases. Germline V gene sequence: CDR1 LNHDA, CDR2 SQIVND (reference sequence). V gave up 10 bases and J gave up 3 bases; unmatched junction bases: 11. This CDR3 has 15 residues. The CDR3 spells CATKPPTGDTGELFF. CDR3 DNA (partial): TGTGCCACCAAACCCCCAACAGGGGACACCGGGGAG. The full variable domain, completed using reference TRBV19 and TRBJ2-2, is DGGITQSPKYLFRKEGQNVTLSCEQNLNHDAMYWYRQDPGQGLRLIYYSQIVNDFQKGDIAEGYSVSREKKESFPLTVTSAQKNPTAFYLCATKPPTGDTGELFFGEGSRLTVL.

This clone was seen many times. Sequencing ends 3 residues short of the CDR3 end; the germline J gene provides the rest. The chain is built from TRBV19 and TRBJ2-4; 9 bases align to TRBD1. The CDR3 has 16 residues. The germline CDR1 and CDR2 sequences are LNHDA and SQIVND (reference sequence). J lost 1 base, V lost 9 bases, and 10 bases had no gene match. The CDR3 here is CASRPGQGIAKNIQYF. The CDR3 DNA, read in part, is TGTGCCAGCCGTCCGGGACAGGGTATCGCCAAAAACATT. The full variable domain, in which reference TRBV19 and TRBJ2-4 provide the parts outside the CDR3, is DGGITQSPKYLFRKEGQNVTLSCEQNLNHDAMYWYRQDPGQGLRLIYYSQIVNDFQKGDIAEGYSVSREKKESFPLTVTSAQKNPTAFYLCASRPGQGIAKNIQYFGAGTRLSVL.

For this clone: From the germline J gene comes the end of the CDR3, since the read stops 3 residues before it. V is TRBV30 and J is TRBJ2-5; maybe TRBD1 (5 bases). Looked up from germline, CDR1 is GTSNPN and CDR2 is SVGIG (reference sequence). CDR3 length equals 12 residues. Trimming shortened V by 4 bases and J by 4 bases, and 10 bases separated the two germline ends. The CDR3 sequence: CAWKGIGETQYF. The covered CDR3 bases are TGTGCCTGGAAGGGGATTGGAGAGACC.